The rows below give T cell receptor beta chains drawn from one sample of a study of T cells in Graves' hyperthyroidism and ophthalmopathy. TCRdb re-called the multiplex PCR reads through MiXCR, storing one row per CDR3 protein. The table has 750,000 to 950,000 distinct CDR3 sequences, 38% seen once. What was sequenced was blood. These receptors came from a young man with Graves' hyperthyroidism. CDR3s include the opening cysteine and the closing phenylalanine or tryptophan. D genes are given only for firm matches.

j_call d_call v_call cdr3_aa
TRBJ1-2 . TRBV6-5 CASSEKADGYTF
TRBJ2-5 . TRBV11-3 CAGSLGRFRETQYF
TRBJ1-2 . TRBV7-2 CASSPGAGNNYGYTF
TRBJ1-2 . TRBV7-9 CASSLVVGGENGYTF
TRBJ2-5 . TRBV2 CASSAPASMGETQYF
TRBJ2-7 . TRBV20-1 CSARGGRLSYEQYF
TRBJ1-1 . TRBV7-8 CASSRERTEAFF
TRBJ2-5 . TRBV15 CATSRETRAETQYF
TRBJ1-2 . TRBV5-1 CASSLDGDPGYTF
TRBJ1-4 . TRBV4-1 CASSQAGDIGEKLFF
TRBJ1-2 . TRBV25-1 CASPNLQNGYTF
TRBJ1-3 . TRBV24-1 CATSEGTTGNTIYF
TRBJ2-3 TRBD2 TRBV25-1 CASSEWEREDTDTQYF
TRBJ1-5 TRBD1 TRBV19 CASSVTGGAGQPQHF
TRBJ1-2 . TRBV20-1 CSASFLPRFGYGYTF
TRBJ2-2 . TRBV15 CATSSLARDQLFF
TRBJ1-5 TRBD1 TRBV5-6 CASGSRTGGWQPQHF
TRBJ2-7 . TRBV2 CASSENREYEQYF
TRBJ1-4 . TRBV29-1 CSGGDEKLFF
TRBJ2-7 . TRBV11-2 CASSLDQVGSYEQYF
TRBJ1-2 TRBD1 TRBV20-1 CSAAGTGKSSYGYTF
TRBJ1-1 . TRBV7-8 CASSPQARMNTEAFF
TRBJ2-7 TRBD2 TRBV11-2 CASSLRSSGSYEQYF
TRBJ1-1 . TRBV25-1 CASRGSAMNTEAFF
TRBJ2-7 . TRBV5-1 CASGRDISPYEQYF
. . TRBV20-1 CSASVSVRKADTQYF
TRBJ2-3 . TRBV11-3 CASSFKSGSQGDTQYF
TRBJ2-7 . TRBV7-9 CASRSGGTYEQYF
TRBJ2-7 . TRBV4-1 CASRANVFGYEQYF
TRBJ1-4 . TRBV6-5 CASSAPSSPTGEKLFF
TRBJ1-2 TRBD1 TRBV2 CASSGQGRIGYTF
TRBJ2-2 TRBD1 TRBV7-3 CASRRDRVGGELFF
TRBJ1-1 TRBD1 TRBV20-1 CSARRPRDRGTAEAFF
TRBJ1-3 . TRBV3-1 CASRPGLRSGNTIYF
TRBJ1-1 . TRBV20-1 CSARGFRHTEAFF
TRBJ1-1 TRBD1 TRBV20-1 CSARGTGGGTEAFF
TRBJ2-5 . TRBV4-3 CASSQDGTRKETQYF
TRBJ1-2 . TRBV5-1 CASSPEGVGLYGYTF
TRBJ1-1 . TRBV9 CASSSAQGIRTEAFF
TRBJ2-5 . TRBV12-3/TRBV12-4 CASSFQGIKTQYF
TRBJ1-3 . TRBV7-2 CASSLSREGNTIYF
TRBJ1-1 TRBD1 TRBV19 CATTGQMNTEAFF
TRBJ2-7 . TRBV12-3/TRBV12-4 CASSLALVGPSEGYEQYF
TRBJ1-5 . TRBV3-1 CASSQDTGSQPQHF
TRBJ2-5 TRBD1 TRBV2 CASSYTSTGAETQYF
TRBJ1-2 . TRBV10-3 CAISVGTDGTNYGYTF
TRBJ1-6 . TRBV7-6 CASSLGDNSPLHF
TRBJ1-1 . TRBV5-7 CASSLVPGVRNTEAFF
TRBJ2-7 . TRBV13 CASSLVSDEQYF
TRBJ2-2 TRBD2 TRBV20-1 CSAPTTSGGAGGRELFF
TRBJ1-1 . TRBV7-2 CASSLLGQDGNEAFF
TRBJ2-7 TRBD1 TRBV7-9 CASSSVGQGIDEQYF
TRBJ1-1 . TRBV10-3 CAISEEAGRAEAFF
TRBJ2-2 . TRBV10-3 CAISELAAGELFF
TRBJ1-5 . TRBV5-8 CASRKAQHF